The 5 T cell receptor beta chains reported below all come from one sample, sequenced in a study of memory CD4+ T cells and cytomegalovirus serostatus. The sort gate was single viable CD3+CD4+CD8-CD45RO+ cells for memory CD4+ T cells. The table came from immunoSEQ multiplex PCR; TCRdb's copy has only in-frame clones and leaves some out. The profile shows some 57,000 clones, around 79% of them singletons. Sequenced input: memory CD4+ T cells from blood. The source is an adult in good health and CMV-seronegative.

This clone was recorded only once. The CDR3 spells CASSVSGFNQPQHF. The CDR3, as DNA: TGTGCCAGTAGTGTCTCAGGGTTCAATCAGCCCCAGCATTTT. The rearrangement joins TRBV19 to TRBJ1-5; D perhaps matches TRBD1 (5 bases). Germline CDR1 LNHDA, CDR2 SQIVND (reference sequence). Trimming removed 5 bases at V and 3 bases at J, with 11 bases between. The CDR3 sequence is 14 residues long.

J is TRBJ2-3 and V is TRBV5-5; D is unresolved. Germline assignment: CDR1 SGHKS and CDR2 YYEKEE (reference sequence). V was pared by 2 bases and J by 2 bases, with 15 bases between. This CDR3 comprises 16 residues. As DNA, the CDR3 is TGTGCCAGCAGCTTTGGTAGGCCTGACGTCACAGATACGCAGTATTTT. As protein: CASSFGRPDVTDTQYF.

In its sample, this clone was seen a few times. J is TRBJ1-2 and V is TRBV30, with a weak D call TRBD1 (5 bases). Trimming pared 7 bases from V and 2 bases from J, leaving 11 bases between. CDR1 is GTSNPN, CDR2 SVGIG, per germline (reference sequence). The CDR3 spans 12 residues. Written as DNA, the CDR3 is TGTGCCTCGACGGGGGGAAACTATGGCTACACCTTC. Protein: CASTGGNYGYTF.

V usage is TRBV5-1 and J usage is TRBJ2-2; D is perhaps TRBD1 or TRBD2 (5 bases each). Trimming pared 4 bases from V and 2 bases from J, leaving 15 bases between. CDR1 SGHRS and CDR2 YFSETQ come from the germline V gene. The CDR3 runs to 16 residues. The CDR3 loop reads CASSPTGTANTGELFF. The CDR3 nucleotides read TGCGCCAGCAGCCCAACCGGGACCGCAAACACCGGGGAGCTGTTTTTT.

Comments on this clone: Other nucleotide sequences from this sample produce the same CDR3. J is TRBJ2-5 and V is TRBV5-5; 7 nucleotides agree with TRBD1. The CDR3 extends over 15 amino acids. The V gene's germline CDR1 is SGHKS and CDR2 YYEKEE (reference sequence). After removal of 0 bases from V and 3 bases from J, the junction contained 5 bases not matched to a gene. The CDR3 DNA is TGTGCCAGCAGCTTGGGTCCAGGGGGAGAAGAGACCCAGTACTTC. This translates into CASSLGPGGEETQYF.